The source of this T cell receptor (beta chain) is a study of shared clonotypes between healthy human individuals. Study context: Each donor's CD8 memory used one plate, CD8 naive two, each CD4 subset three.

On this clone itself: No antigen is known for it. The sample holds other DNA sequences that translate to the same CDR3.

Assay: immunoSEQ multiplex PCR; the TCRdb copy retains only in-frame clones and omits some. The repertoire has about 2 million clones, 95% of them found once; the top ten carry 0.13%. Study-wide findings and caveats: Clonotype sharing among the donors was expected to vary with sequencing depth. Sharing across a few donors was seen in around 5.1% of naive CD4 clonotypes. Richness estimates generally favored naive over memory subsets.

The CDR3 loop spans 12 amino acids. In germline, CDR1 is SGHTA, CDR2 FQGNSA. V lost 5 bases and J lost 4, with 8 bases in between. The sequenced sample was naive CD4+ T cells sorted from blood. Regarding subset: CD45RA+ positively selected. This clonotype was sampled from a man younger than 35 in good health. This rearrangement joins TRBV7-2 to TRBJ1-2; D not certain. DNA for the CDR3: TGTGCCAGCAGCCCGGGAGTCTATGGCTACACCTTC. It yields the protein CASSPGVYGYTF.